Each of the 25 T cell receptor beta chains below was sequenced from the same sample in a study of T-cell reconstitution after alpha-beta-depleted transplantation in children. TCRbeta library construction was performed incorporating unique molecular identifiers. Each CDR3 protein is one row after TCRdb ran MiXCR on the PCR reads. The sample lists a few hundred thousand distinct CDR3 sequences, approximately 11% occurring once. This sample comprised PBMCs, obtained before TCRalphabeta/CD19-depleted stem cell transplant. The receptor set was obtained from a child younger than two with acute myeloid leukemia, due to receive a stem cell transplant.

Many counts were recorded for this clonotype. CDR3 nucleotide sequence: TGTGCCAGCAGATCCGTCGCGGGGACTGAAGCTTTCTTT. As protein: CASRSVAGTEAFF. V is TRBV7-8 and J is TRBJ1-1, with D uncertain. The germline V gene has CDR1 SGHVS and CDR2 FQNEAQ. With 6 bases removed from V and 5 bases from J, the gap between germline ends came to 13 bases. This CDR3 is built from 13 residues.

This clonotype was seen at least ten times. The chain employs TRBV7-2 and TRBJ2-3; 9 nucleotides line up with TRBD2. J gave up 5 bases and V 5 bases, and 14 bases lay outside the gene matches. The CDR3 totals 17 residues. Germline assignment: CDR1 SGHTA and CDR2 FQGNSA. CDR3 amino acids: CASSIQSGRPRGDTQYF. The CDR3, as DNA: TGTGCCAGCAGCATCCAAAGCGGGAGGCCAAGGGGAGATACGCAGTATTTT.

This clonotype was recorded at least ten times. The chain is built from TRBV24-1 and TRBJ2-7; D could derive from TRBD1 or TRBD2 (5 bases each). The CDR3 is made up of 14 amino acids. Between the trimmed V and J ends, which lost 3 bases and 5 bases, there was a span of 13 bases. Germline CDR1 reads KGHDR; CDR2 reads SFDVKD. CDR3 nucleotides: TGTGCCACCAGTGATACAGGAGGAGCGAACGAGCAGTACTTC. It specifies CATSDTGGANEQYF.

This clonotype was seen at least ten times. The chain joins TRBV5-1 to TRBJ2-4; unclear D gene. There are 14 residues in the CDR3. The V and J ends lost 4 bases and 1 base respectively, with 9 bases between them. Per germline, CDR1 SGHRS and CDR2 YFSETQ. The CDR3 nucleotides are TGCGCCAGCAGCCCTGGGGATGCCAAAAACATTCAGTACTTC. Its protein is CASSPGDAKNIQYF. The full variable domain, rest sourced from reference TRBV5-1 and TRBJ2-4, is KAGVTQTPRYLIKTRGQQVTLSCSPISGHRSVSWYQQTPGQGLQFLFEYFSETQRNKGNFPGRFSGRQFSNSRSEMNVSTLELGDSALYLCASSPGDAKNIQYFGAGTRLSVL.

This clonotype occurred many times. This chain uses TRBV25-1 with TRBJ2-1; D may be TRBD1 (6 bases). CDR1 MGHDK and CDR2 SYGVNS come from the germline V gene. This CDR3 is built from 13 residues. The V end lost 8 bases, the J end lost 10 bases, and 18 bases lay between the germline ends. CDR3 residues: CASEGDIWGEQFF. The CDR3 DNA is TGTGCCAGCGAAGGGGACATTTGGGGCGAGCAGTTCTTC.

This clonotype was seen a handful of times. The chain carries TRBV25-1 and TRBJ2-7; unclear D gene. Germline V lookup: CDR1 MGHDK, CDR2 SYGVNS. Trimming pared 10 bases from V and 0 bases from J, leaving 4 bases between. The length of the CDR3 is 10 residues. CDR3: CATTSYEQYF. CDR3 in DNA: TGTGCCACTACCTCCTACGAGCAGTACTTC.

Many counts were recorded for this clonotype. This chain joins TRBV12-3 or TRBV12-4 and TRBJ1-2; D not resolved. The CDR3 sequence is 14 residues long. V was cut by 6 bases and J by 5 bases, with 16 bases left in between. DNA for the CDR3: TGTGCCAGCAGCCTCAGGAGACTCGCTTATGGCTACACCTTC. Protein: CASSLRRLAYGYTF.

This clonotype has just a few counts. A much larger clone differs by one base, so this may be a read error. The genes are TRBV12-3 or TRBV12-4 and TRBJ1-2; D is perhaps TRBD1 (5 bases). CDR3 length: 12 residues. V shed 3 bases and J shed 12 bases, with 14 bases lying between them. The CDR3 DNA reads TGTGCCAGCAGTTTGGGGAGTCCGGGGGACACCTTC. This translates into CASSLGSPGDTF.

Ten or more counts support this clonotype. This chain joins TRBV6-5 and TRBJ1-2; D is undetermined. The CDR3 has 14 amino acids. CDR1 and CDR2 (germline): MNHEY, SVGAGI. With 5 bases removed from V and 6 bases from J, the gap between germline ends came to 16 bases. Written as DNA, the CDR3 is TGTGCCAGCAGTACCTCGCCTCCTATCAATGGCTACACCTTC. This sequence encodes CASSTSPPINGYTF.

Ten or more counts support this clonotype. This rearrangement joins TRBV20-1 to TRBJ2-2; the match to TRBD2 covers 8 bases. The germline CDR1 and CDR2 sequences are DFQATT and SNEGSKA (reference sequence). V shed 5 bases, J shed 2 bases, and the junction held 10 bases outside the gene matches. The CDR3 has 16 amino acids. The CDR3 here is CSARMVGTSNTGELFF. Written as DNA, the CDR3 is TGCAGTGCTCGCATGGTCGGGACTAGTAACACCGGGGAGCTGTTTTTT.

In this sample, this clonotype turned up many times. The chain couples TRBV6-5 to TRBJ2-1; no firm D call. The CDR3 runs 14 residues. The V end lost 6 bases, the J end lost 3 bases, and 12 bases lay between the germline ends. CDR1 is MNHEY, CDR2 SVGAGI, per germline. The CDR3 nucleotides read TGTGCCAGCAGCCCCGGTCTGGGCTACAATGAGCAGTTCTTC. Translation: CASSPGLGYNEQFF.

This clonotype was picked up many times. The chain joins TRBV5-1 to TRBJ2-3; unclear D gene. CDR1 and CDR2 (germline): SGHRS, YFSETQ. V dropped 0 bases and J dropped 2 bases, with 7 bases sitting between them. The CDR3 consists of 14 residues. CDR3 nucleotides: TGCGCCAGCAGCTTGGGTGGCTACACAGATACGCAGTATTTT. Its protein is CASSLGGYTDTQYF.

This clonotype showed up many times. The genes are TRBV7-6 and TRBJ2-2; D is tentatively TRBD1 or TRBD2 (5 bases each). CDR3 size: 16 residues. V was trimmed by 3 bases and J by 2 bases, leaving 13 bases between them. The V gene's germline CDR1 is SGHVS and CDR2 FNYEAQ. The CDR3 protein is CASSFAGGANTGELFF. The CDR3 DNA follows: TGTGCCAGCAGCTTCGCTGGGGGAGCAAACACCGGGGAGCTGTTTTTT.

This clonotype was seen repeatedly, ten times or more. J is TRBJ2-3 and V is TRBV7-3, with D unclear. CDR1 is SGHTA, CDR2 FQGTGA, per germline. This CDR3 region has 13 residues. Trimming cost V 5 bases and J 5 bases, with 11 bases left between them. The CDR3 protein is CASSLDSQDTQYF. CDR3 in DNA: TGTGCCAGCAGCCTTGACTCTCAAGATACGCAGTATTTT.

This clonotype was detected ten times or more. V usage is TRBV12-3 or TRBV12-4 and J usage is TRBJ2-5, with TRBD2 as a possible D gene (7 bases). V was cut by 4 bases and J by 6 bases, with 18 bases left in between. The length of the CDR3 is 15 residues. The CDR3 DNA reads as TGTGCCAGCAGTTCGGGTGGGGGGGGCCAGCAGACCCAGTACTTC. It yields the protein CASSSGGGGQQTQYF.

This clonotype was detected ten times or more. J is TRBJ2-1 and V is TRBV7-7, with D possibly TRBD2 on 7 matching bases. Trimming cost V 2 bases and J 6 bases, with 20 bases left between them. The CDR3 consists of 17 residues. The V gene's germline CDR1 is SSHAT and CDR2 FNYEAQ (reference sequence). The CDR3 DNA sequence: TGTGCCAGCAGCTTACGGGGTGGCGGGGGCTCTCTCAATGAGCAGTTCTTC. Its translation is CASSLRGGGGSLNEQFF. The whole variable domain, filled in from reference TRBV7-7 and TRBJ2-1, reads GAGVSQSPRYKVTKRGQDVTLRCDPISSHATLYWYQQALGQGPEFLTYFNYEAQPDKSGLPSDRFSAERPEGSISTLTIQRTEQRDSAMYRCASSLRGGGGSLNEQFFGPGTRLTVL.

The table lists this clonotype with many counts. The gene calls are TRBV6-2 or TRBV6-3 and TRBJ2-7, with 7 bases identical to TRBD1. Looked up from germline, CDR1 is MNHEY and CDR2 is SVGEGT. J lost 2 bases, V lost 7 bases, and 5 bases had no gene match. The CDR3 consists of 13 residues. The CDR3 region is CASTAQGAYEQYF. The CDR3 bases are TGTGCCAGCACGGCGCAGGGGGCCTACGAGCAGTACTTC.

This clonotype was seen at least ten times. The V and J genes are TRBV5-6 and TRBJ2-7, with D maybe TRBD2 (6 bases). V dropped 4 bases and J dropped 0 bases, with 14 bases sitting between them. The CDR3 spans 15 residues. Looked up from germline, CDR1 is SGHDT and CDR2 is YYEEEE. CDR3 nucleotides: TGTGCCAGCAGCCTGCTGTGGAGGGGCTCCTACGAGCAGTACTTC. Residues: CASSLLWRGSYEQYF.

This clonotype was seen at least ten times. The chain recombines TRBV27 with TRBJ2-2, with 8 positions matching TRBD2. The J segment lost 2 bases and the V segment lost 7 bases, leaving 9 bases of the junction unmatched. The CDR3 runs to 16 residues. In germline, CDR1 is MNHEY, CDR2 SMNVEV (reference sequence). The CDR3 loop is CASTLLAGGNTGELFF. The CDR3 DNA reads TGTGCCAGCACCTTGCTGGCGGGAGGCAACACCGGGGAGCTGTTTTTT.

This clonotype was counted many times. The J gene is TRBJ2-2, the V gene TRBV7-2, with D maybe TRBD2 (6 bases). Trimming removed 6 bases from V and 0 bases from J, with 11 bases in between. The CDR3 is 15 amino acids. Germline V gene sequence: CDR1 SGHTA, CDR2 FQGNSA. CDR3 sequence (DNA): TGTGCCAGCAGAACCGGGACTGCGAACACCGGGGAGCTGTTTTTT. This encodes CASRTGTANTGELFF.

This clonotype was observed many times. This chain uses TRBV6-5 with TRBJ1-4, with 8 bases that match TRBD1. The junction had 3 bases not matched to a gene; V was cut back by 4 bases and J by 5 bases. CDR3 length: 14 residues. In germline, CDR1 is MNHEY, CDR2 SVGAGI. The CDR3 DNA is TGTGCCAGCAGTTCGACAGGGGTGAATGAAAAACTGTTTTTT. Protein sequence: CASSSTGVNEKLFF.

This clonotype has a count of ten or more. The chain uses TRBV11-2 and TRBJ2-1; 12 bases line up with TRBD2. Germline CDR1 SGHAT, CDR2 FQNNGV. J lost 7 bases, V lost 5 bases, and 15 bases had no gene match. The CDR3 extends over 18 amino acids. The chain's CDR3 is CASSPRALLAGGRNEQFF. Written as DNA, the CDR3 is TGTGCCAGCAGCCCACGTGCTCTACTAGCGGGAGGTAGGAATGAGCAGTTCTTC.

This clonotype was detected many times. This chain connects TRBV20-1 to TRBJ2-5; D might be TRBD1 or TRBD2, each matching 5 bases. The ends were cut back, 1 base at V and 1 base at J, with 7 bases in the middle. Germline CDR1 and CDR2: DFQATT and SNEGSKA (reference sequence). The CDR3 is 13 amino acids. In DNA form, the CDR3 reads TGCAGTGCTAGAGGTGGGGGCCAAGAGACCCAGTACTTC. Translation gives CSARGGGQETQYF.

This clonotype was recorded at least ten times. The genes are TRBV7-8 and TRBJ2-1, with TRBD2 matching over 12 bases. The germline V gene encodes CDR1 SGHVS and CDR2 FQNEAQ. The CDR3 contains 14 residues. Trimming removed 3 bases from V and 15 bases from J; junction bases left unmatched: 9. This CDR3 is CASSFSDGLAGSFF. For the CDR3, the DNA is TGTGCCAGCAGCTTTTCTGACGGACTAGCGGGATCGTTCTTC.

This clonotype was detected ten times or more. V is TRBV7-6 and J is TRBJ2-7, with D possibly TRBD1 on 5 matching bases. Germline CDR1 reads SGHVS; CDR2 reads FNYEAQ. This CDR3 has 14 residues. Trimming took off 5 bases at V and 2 bases at J, with 13 bases between the two ends. The CDR3 region is CASSPRTTTYEQYF. CDR3 in DNA: TGTGCCAGCAGCCCGCGGACAACCACCTACGAGCAGTACTTC.